This T cell receptor beta chain stems from a study of T cells in Graves' hyperthyroidism and ophthalmopathy. The wider study: Blood was drawn when the patient was first diagnosed and still untreated.

Amplified regions were TCR beta CDR3 sequences from RNA transcripts. HTBI primers were used for first-round RT-PCR of the TCR CDR3. TCRdb reprocessed the multiplex PCR reads via MiXCR and lists one record per CDR3 protein. The sample lists 400,000 or so distinct CDR3 sequences, approximately 16% occurring once. The CDR3 spans 15 residues. Deletions cut 0 bases from V and 10 bases from J, with 16 bases between. 10 ml fresh peripheral blood yielded the PBMCs. This clonotype was seen at least ten times. This clonotype was obtained from an older woman with Graves' ophthalmopathy. V and J are TRBV12-3 or TRBV12-4 and TRBJ2-1, with a possible D match to TRBD2 (5 bases). Sequences were obtained from blood. The CDR3 here is CASSLALATRGEQFF. CDR3 nucleotide sequence: TGTGCCAGCAGTTTAGCGTTGGCCACGAGAGGGGAGCAGTTCTTC.